This is a list of T cell receptor beta chains from one sample in a study of T-cell memory formation after mild COVID-19. TCRdb reanalysed the 5' RACE reads using MiXCR and keeps one entry per CDR3 protein. The sample records 200,000 to 250,000 distinct CDR3 sequences, roughly 10% being singletons. The sample was PBMCs or a T cell subset sorted from them (not recorded which). The receptors derive from a man younger than 30 who had mild COVID-19 (a few samples of this study predate the infection). Cell type and time point are not known. Both conserved end residues are part of each CDR3. A D gene is named only where the DNA matches it firmly. Clone size, where shown, is once, few, many, or a class for clones that have expanded.

j_gene,abundance,d_gene,v_gene,CDR3aa,CDR3nt
TRBJ1-1,many,NA,TRBV6-5,CASMGNTEAFF,TGTGCCAGCATGGGGAACACTGAAGCTTTCTTT
TRBJ2-1,few,TRBD1,TRBV6-5,CASSSPGQGYNEQFF,TGTGCCAGCAGTTCCCCGGGACAGGGATACAATGAGCAGTTCTTC
TRBJ2-5,many,NA,TRBV5-1,CASSRRLGDYETQYF,TGCGCCAGCAGCCGGCGACTAGGGGATTATGAGACCCAGTACTTC
TRBJ1-1,NA,TRBD1,TRBV2,CAQREGARNTEAFF,TGTGCCCAAAGGGAGGGGGCGAGGAACACTGAAGCTTTCTTT
TRBJ2-1,NA,TRBD2,TRBV6-1,CASSELAGDYNEQFF,TGTGCCAGCAGTGAATTAGCGGGCGATTACAATGAGCAGTTCTTC
TRBJ2-1,few,NA,TRBV4-2,CASSPRAGSYNEQFF,TGTGCCAGCAGCCCCCGAGCGGGCTCCTACAATGAGCAGTTCTTC
TRBJ1-1,NA,NA,TRBV4-2,CASSQASYTEAFF,TGTGCCAGCAGCCAAGCCAGCTACACTGAAGCTTTCTTT
TRBJ2-3,few,NA,TRBV12-3/TRBV12-4,CASSSPHIGTDTQYF,TGTGCCAGCAGCTCCCCCCACATAGGCACAGATACGCAGTATTTT
TRBJ2-2,NA,NA,TRBV7-3,CASSGNRDSGELFF,TGTGCCAGCAGCGGGAACAGGGATTCCGGGGAGCTGTTTTTT
TRBJ1-6,NA,TRBD1,TRBV7-9,CASSPDRARWSPLHF,TGTGCCAGCAGCCCCGACAGGGCTAGGTGGTCACCCCTCCACTTT
TRBJ2-2,few,TRBD1,TRBV2,CASSRMGQGNTGELFF,TGTGCCAGCAGCCGTATGGGACAGGGGAACACCGGGGAGCTGTTTTTT
TRBJ1-1,NA,NA,TRBV6-1,CASSEARNTEAFF,TGTGCCAGCAGTGAGGCGAGGAACACTGAAGCTTTCTTT
TRBJ2-2,few,TRBD2,TRBV7-8,CASSLASAGGTYTGELFF,TGTGCCAGCAGCTTAGCGTCGGCGGGGGGCACGTACACCGGGGAGCTGTTTTTT
TRBJ2-3,few,NA,TRBV19,CASSIAGRAITDTQYF,TGTGCCAGTAGTATAGCCGGCAGGGCGATCACAGATACGCAGTATTTT
TRBJ1-2,few,NA,TRBV20-1,CSARQGTYGYTF,TGCAGTGCTAGACAGGGGACCTATGGCTACACCTTC
TRBJ2-3,few,TRBD1,TRBV6-5,CASAGTGGLAQYF,TGTGCCAGCGCCGGGACAGGAGGTTTAGCGCAGTATTTT
TRBJ1-1,NA,NA,TRBV5-1,CASSRGNTEAFF,TGCGCCAGCAGTCGGGGGAACACTGAAGCTTTCTTT
TRBJ1-1,NA,NA,TRBV9,CASSVVPGAHTEAFF,TGTGCCAGCAGCGTAGTTCCGGGGGCACACACTGAAGCTTTCTTT
TRBJ2-2,few,TRBD1,TRBV5-1,CASSLAGGDAGELFF,TGCGCCAGCAGCTTGGCAGGGGGCGACGCCGGGGAGCTGTTTTTT
TRBJ1-4,NA,NA,TRBV12-3/TRBV12-4,CASSRAPFNEKLFF,TGTGCCAGCAGCCGGGCCCCTTTTAATGAAAAACTGTTTTTT
TRBJ1-4,NA,TRBD1,TRBV10-3,CAIRGQENEKLFF,TGTGCCATCAGGGGACAGGAAAATGAAAAACTGTTTTTT
TRBJ2-5,few,NA,TRBV4-3,CASSQDPGVQETQYF,TGCGCCAGCAGCCAAGATCCGGGGGTACAAGAGACCCAGTACTTC
TRBJ2-3,few,NA,TRBV7-3,CASSAPPGTDTQYF,TGTGCCAGCAGCGCCCCCCCCGGCACAGATACGCAGTATTTT
TRBJ2-2,few,NA,TRBV10-3,CAISSPNTGELFF,TGTGCCATCTCCTCCCCGAACACCGGGGAGCTGTTTTTT
TRBJ2-5,many,NA,TRBV24-1,CATRTVQQETQYF,TGTGCCACCCGGACAGTGCAGCAAGAGACCCAGTACTTC
TRBJ2-7,few,TRBD1,TRBV10-2,CASRTGESEQYF,TGCGCCAGCCGGACAGGGGAATCCGAGCAGTACTTC
TRBJ2-3,few,NA,TRBV12-3/TRBV12-4,CASSLGTLDTQYF,TGTGCCAGCAGTTTAGGTACGCTGGATACGCAGTATTTT
TRBJ2-5,NA,NA,TRBV5-4,CASSRALGVEETQYF,TGTGCCAGCAGCCGTGCACTAGGCGTGGAAGAGACCCAGTACTTC
TRBJ2-3,once,TRBD1,TRBV24-1,CATSDSTSTGGLKDTQYF,TGTGCCACCAGTGATTCCACTTCGACAGGGGGCTTGAAAGATACGCAGTATTTT
TRBJ2-5,many,TRBD1,TRBV7-2,CASSLQGQQETQYF,TGTGCCAGCAGCCTCCAGGGACAGCAAGAGACCCAGTACTTC
TRBJ1-6,many,NA,TRBV7-2,CAVGAQYSPLHF,TGTGCCGTAGGGGCACAGTATTCACCCCTCCACTTT
TRBJ2-1,few,TRBD2,TRBV6-5,CASSYDSGGVNEQFF,TGTGCCAGCAGTTACGATAGCGGGGGGGTCAATGAGCAGTTCTTC